The 32 T cell receptor beta chains below come from one sample, sequenced in a study of blood T cells in healthy people across ages. The authors ran a second PCR of about 7 to 11 cycles using a sample-barcoded 5' primer and a J-beta primer mix. TCRdb reprocessed the 5' RACE reads via MiXCR and lists one record per CDR3 protein. The top ten hold 13% of the sample, which has some 670,000 distinct CDR3 sequences, over 40% seen once. The sequencing input was blood. The source of these receptors is a woman over 75 in good health.

The chain couples TRBV30 to TRBJ1-1, with 10 bases lining up with TRBD1. CDR3 length equals 15 residues. The J segment lost 12 bases and the V segment lost 4 bases, leaving 17 bases of the junction unmatched. Germline V gene sequence: CDR1 GTSNPN, CDR2 SVGIG (reference sequence). The CDR3 reads CAWTSTVYRTGGTFF. The CDR3 DNA follows: TGTGCCTGGACCAGTACGGTGTATAGGACAGGGGGTACTTTCTTT.

The gene calls are TRBV7-6 and TRBJ2-7, with D possibly TRBD1 on 5 matching bases. The germline V gene has CDR1 SGHVS and CDR2 FNYEAQ. With 5 bases removed from V and 3 bases from J, the gap between germline ends came to 17 bases. There are 15 residues in the CDR3. The CDR3 here is CASSPTGEDRYEQYF. The CDR3 nucleotides read TGTGCCAGCAGCCCAACAGGAGAAGATCGCTACGAGCAGTACTTC.

Only a few counts were recorded for this clonotype. The chain combines TRBV20-1 with TRBJ2-7; 9 bases are a match to TRBD1. V was pared by 8 bases and J by 7 bases, with 21 bases of the junction left unmatched. CDR1 DFQATT and CDR2 SNEGSKA come from the germline V gene (reference sequence). The CDR3 consists of 16 residues. In DNA, the CDR3 is TGCAGTCCCCTAACCTCGGGACAGGGAAAATTCAATGAGCAGTACTTC. Its translation: CSPLTSGQGKFNEQYF.

V and J are TRBV20-1 and TRBJ1-5; 7 bases fit TRBD1. Germline V gene sequence: CDR1 DFQATT, CDR2 SNEGSKA (reference sequence). The junction had 7 bases not matched to a gene; V was cut back by 2 bases and J by 0 bases. There are 16 residues in the CDR3. CDR3 bases: TGCAGTGCTAGACCGCAAAACAGGGGTAGCAATCAGCCCCAGCATTTT. It is translated as CSARPQNRGSNQPQHF.

This chain connects TRBV28 to TRBJ1-5; D is unclear. The CDR3 covers 12 residues. The germline V and J ends were trimmed by 6 bases and 2 bases, with 5 bases remaining between them. Germline V gives CDR1 MDHEN, CDR2 SYDVKM. The CDR3 loop reads CASRVGNQPQHF. CDR3 DNA: TGTGCCAGCAGGGTGGGCAATCAGCCCCAGCATTTT.

This clonotype has a count of ten or more. This chain uses TRBV21-1 with TRBJ1-6; no check of the table's D call, TRBD1, against the DNA was made. TRBV21-1 has pseudogene status. CDR3 length: 15 amino acids. This CDR3 is CASSKRDSPQRPLHF. The CDR3 nucleotides read TGTGCCAGCAGCAAACGGGACAGTCCCCAACGACCCCTCCACTTT.

This clonotype was recorded at least ten times. CDR3 in amino acids: CASSPTPTGPETQYF. The CDR3 bases are TGTGCCAGCAGCCCAACTCCCACAGGGCCAGAGACCCAGTACTTC. V usage is TRBV3-1 and J usage is TRBJ2-5; tentatively, D is TRBD1 (6 bases). Trimming pared 4 bases from V and 4 bases from J, leaving 16 bases between. Germline V lookup: CDR1 LGHDT, CDR2 YNNKEL (reference sequence). CDR3 size: 15 residues.

Turning to this clonotype: One end of the junction does not line up with germline, which may come from a read error. The J gene is TRBJ1-4, the V gene TRBV12-3 or TRBV12-4; the D is unclear. The CDR3 has 16 residues. In nucleotides, the CDR3 is TGTGCCGGCAGCAATAAAGGCAGGCCCCGTAATGAAAAACCGTTTTTT. Its protein is CAGSNKGRPRNEKPFF.

This clonotype was counted only a few times. J is TRBJ2-7 and V is TRBV6-6; 10 bases are shared with TRBD2. From germline, CDR1 is MNHNY and CDR2 SVGAGI (reference sequence). This CDR3 is built from 15 residues. Germline trimming cut 3 bases from V and 0 bases from J; bases unmatched to any gene: 2. CDR3 residues: CASSYLAGASYEQYF. CDR3 in DNA: TGTGCCAGCAGTTATCTAGCGGGGGCCTCCTACGAGCAGTACTTC.

This clonotype was detected only a few times. With a much larger clone just one base away, this may be a read error. The rearrangement uses TRBV7-3 and TRBJ2-1, with D unclear. The CDR3 is 16 residues long. The V gene's germline CDR1 is SGHTA and CDR2 FQGTGA. The CDR3 region is CASSLTIGSSCNEQFF. As DNA, the CDR3 is TGTGCCAGCAGCTTAACGATCGGGTCCTCCTGCAATGAGCAGTTCTTC.

The chain carries TRBV6-2 or TRBV6-3 and TRBJ2-5; the D gene is possibly TRBD1 (6 bases). The germline CDR1 and CDR2 sequences are MNHEY and SVGEGT. V gave up 6 bases and J gave up 11 bases, with 22 bases separating them. The CDR3 has 14 amino acids. This CDR3 reads CASSDPTGNNEQYF. The CDR3 bases are TGTGCCAGCAGCGACCCGACAGGCAACAATGAGCAGTACTTC.

This clonotype was recorded at least ten times. The chain joins TRBV28 to TRBJ2-6; no reliable D call. CDR3 length: 16 amino acids. V shed 7 bases and J shed 0 bases, with 13 bases lying between them. Germline lookup yields CDR1 MDHEN and CDR2 SYDVKM. The CDR3 nucleotides are TGTGCCAGCACCTCATTTCGCCTCTCTGGGGCCAACGTCCTGACTTTC. This translates into CASTSFRLSGANVLTF. Based on the CDR3 plus reference TRBV28 and TRBJ2-6, the full variable domain is DVKVTQSSRYLVKRTGEKVFLECVQDMDHENMFWYRQDPGLGLRLIYFSYDVKMKEKGDIPEGYSVSREKKERFSLILESASTNQTSMYLCASTSFRLSGANVLTFGAGSRLTVL.

Ten or more counts support this clonotype. The chain is built from TRBV5-6 and TRBJ2-1, with TRBD1 matching over 11 bases. The CDR3 length is 15 residues. CDR1 is SGHDT, CDR2 YYEEEE, per germline. The V and J ends lost 4 bases and 8 bases, in that order; junction bases with no gene match: 8. The CDR3 DNA follows: TGTGCCAGCAGCGGGACGGACAGGGGGCATGATGAGCAGTTCTTC. This gives the protein CASSGTDRGHDEQFF. The variable domain in full, completed from reference TRBV5-6 and TRBJ2-1, reads DAGVTQSPTHLIKTRGQQVTLRCSPKSGHDTVSWYQQALGQGPQFIFQYYEEEERQRGNFPDRFSGHQFPNYSSELNVNALLLGDSALYLCASSGTDRGHDEQFFGPGTRLTVL.

This clonotype was seen ten or more times. The chain's CDR3 is CASSLRGNQETQYF. DNA for the CDR3: TGTGCCAGCAGCTTGAGAGGGAACCAAGAGACCCAGTACTTC. This chain uses TRBV5-5 with TRBJ2-5, with D maybe TRBD2 (5 bases). Trimming cost V 1 base and J 0 bases, with 7 bases left between them. This CDR3 has 14 residues. CDR1 SGHKS and CDR2 YYEKEE come from the germline V gene (reference sequence).

The chain carries TRBV7-9 and TRBJ2-1, with 8 bases that match TRBD2. CDR1 and CDR2 from the germline V gene are SEHNR and FQNEAQ (reference sequence). With 5 bases clipped from V and 7 bases from J, the junction kept 16 bases outside the gene matches. The CDR3 has 17 residues. CDR3 sequence reads: CASSTPGAGDFINEQFF. CDR3 nucleotide sequence: TGTGCCAGCAGCACTCCGGGAGCGGGAGATTTTATTAATGAGCAGTTCTTC.

The chain joins TRBV29-1 to TRBJ2-3, with TRBD2 identical over 8 bases. The ends lost 4 bases at V and 3 bases at J; junction bases unmatched: 6. From germline, CDR1 is SQVTM and CDR2 ANQGSEA. The CDR3 extends over 14 amino acids. The CDR3 DNA reads TGCAGCGTTGGGCAGGCGGGAGGAACAGATACGCAGTATTTT. This encodes CSVGQAGGTDTQYF.

The chain is built from TRBV4-1 and TRBJ2-1; TRBD2 might be the D (5 bases). This CDR3 contains 16 residues. Germline loops: CDR1 MGHRA, CDR2 YSYEKL. Trimming removed 0 bases at V and 8 bases at J, with 17 bases between. The CDR3 region is CASSQDDSAKSYEQFF. In DNA, the CDR3 is TGCGCCAGCAGCCAAGACGATAGCGCTAAGAGTTATGAGCAGTTCTTC.

The rearrangement uses TRBV11-2 and TRBJ2-3, with D maybe TRBD2 (5 bases). Trimming pared 5 bases from V and 4 bases from J, leaving 16 bases between. This CDR3 region has 15 residues. Looked up from germline, CDR1 is SGHAT and CDR2 is FQNNGV. The CDR3 here is CASSTLGLIADTQYF. DNA for the CDR3: TGTGCCAGCAGCACCCTCGGACTCATCGCAGATACGCAGTATTTT.

The chain has TRBV5-1 and TRBJ2-1; 10 bases agree with TRBD1. This CDR3 has 18 residues. V lost 4 bases, J lost 0 bases, and 10 bases stayed unmatched. The V gene's germline CDR1 is SGHRS and CDR2 YFSETQ. The chain's CDR3 is CASSHGTGAPSSYNEQFF. The CDR3 DNA is TGCGCCAGCAGCCATGGGACAGGGGCACCTAGCTCCTACAATGAGCAGTTCTTC.

This clonotype was detected many times. V and J are TRBV27 and TRBJ2-3; TRBD2 matches 12 bases. The CDR3 length is 17 residues. CDR1 and CDR2 from the germline V gene are MNHEY and SMNVEV (reference sequence). Trimming at V came to 3 bases and at J to 0 bases, leaving 4 bases not matched to a gene. The CDR3 DNA follows: TGTGCCAGCAGTTTGCTAGCGGGGGGGCCCAGCACAGATACGCAGTATTTT. It encodes CASSLLAGGPSTDTQYF.

Comments on this clonotype: A much larger clone lies a single base off, so this may be a read error. The chain recombines TRBV20-1 with TRBJ1-2, with D possibly being TRBD1 (5 bases). The CDR3 has 14 residues. CDR1 is DFQATT, CDR2 SNEGSKA, per germline (reference sequence). DNA for the CDR3: TGCAGTGCTCCAACTTCGACAGACAACTATGGCCACACCTTC. It yields the protein CSAPTSTDNYGHTF.

This clonotype was counted ten times or more. V gene TRBV4-1 combines with J gene TRBJ2-7, with D perhaps matching TRBD1 (7 bases). There are 15 residues in the CDR3. CDR1 and CDR2 (germline): MGHRA, YSYEKL. The ends were cut back, 4 bases at V and 1 base at J, with 14 bases in the middle. The CDR3 DNA is TGCGCCAGCAGCCGGGCGGGACAGCGATCCTACGAGCAGTACTTC. The encoded protein is CASSRAGQRSYEQYF.

This clonotype was seen repeatedly, ten times or more. The gene calls are TRBV6-6 and TRBJ1-3; possible D gene TRBD1, 6 bases. Looked up from germline, CDR1 is MNHNY and CDR2 is SVGAGI (reference sequence). V was cut by 6 bases and J by 1 base, with 10 bases left in between. There are 14 residues in the CDR3. The CDR3 here is CASRGGSSGNTIYF. CDR3 coding DNA: TGTGCCAGCAGGGGGGGCAGTTCTGGAAACACCATATATTTT.

In its sample, this clonotype was seen many times. The chain employs TRBV3-1 and TRBJ2-3; D might be TRBD1 (6 bases). Germline lookup yields CDR1 LGHDT and CDR2 YNNKEL (reference sequence). There are 15 residues in the CDR3. V gave up 4 bases and J gave up 2 bases, with 13 bases separating them. The CDR3, as DNA: TGTGCCAGCAGCCGCCTACAGGGAGCCACAGATACGCAGTATTTT. This gives the protein CASSRLQGATDTQYF.

A note on this clonotype: This may be a read error, as it is one base from a much larger clone. This chain links TRBV12-3 or TRBV12-4 with TRBJ2-2; tentatively, D is TRBD1 (6 bases). The CDR3 runs to 14 residues. The CDR3 loop reads CASSFGQNAGELFF. Written as DNA, the CDR3 is TGTGCCAGCAGTTTCGGACAGAACGCCGGGGAGCTGTTTTTT.

As to this clonotype: One base away lies a much larger clone, so this may be a sequencing read error. V and J are TRBV7-9 and TRBJ1-1, with D unresolved. V dropped 9 bases and J dropped 0 bases, with 8 bases sitting between them. This CDR3 has 12 amino acids. CDR1 and CDR2 (germline): SEHNR, FQNEAQ (reference sequence). The CDR3: CARSLMNTEAFF. CDR3 nucleotide sequence: TGTGCCAGAAGCCTAATGAACACTGAAGCTTTCTTT.

This chain links TRBV5-5 with TRBJ2-1, with 7 bases lining up with TRBD1. The CDR3 is 14 residues long. Germline V gives CDR1 SGHKS, CDR2 YYEKEE (reference sequence). V was clipped by 4 bases and J by 10 bases; unmatched bases: 11. The CDR3 here is CASSLWTGCREQFF. CDR3 nucleotide sequence: TGTGCCAGCAGCCTATGGACAGGTTGTCGCGAGCAGTTCTTC.

This clonotype was seen only a few times. The J gene is TRBJ2-1, the V gene TRBV20-1, with 9 bases lining up with TRBD2. The CDR3 loop spans 15 amino acids. V was pared by 3 bases and J by 5 bases, with 8 bases of the junction left unmatched. CDR1 is DFQATT and CDR2 is SNEGSKA in the germline V gene (reference sequence). The CDR3 region has the DNA TGCAGTGCTAGTCTAAGGGCGGGAGGGAACAATGAGCAGTTCTTC. As protein: CSASLRAGGNNEQFF.

This clonotype has a count of ten or more. V gene TRBV21-1 combines with J gene TRBJ2-7; the table's D call TRBD1 went unverified against the DNA. TRBV21-1 is an annotated pseudogene. The CDR3 runs 15 residues. CDR3 nucleotide sequence: TGTGCCAGCAGCTCCCACAGGGGGAATTCCTACGAGCAGTACTTC. It yields the protein CASSSHRGNSYEQYF.

In this sample, this clonotype turned up once. V and J are TRBV7-2 and TRBJ2-6; a possible D gene is TRBD2 (5 bases). Per germline, CDR1 SGHTA and CDR2 FQGNSA. Trimming pared 1 base from V and 4 bases from J, leaving 8 bases between. CDR3 size: 15 residues. This CDR3 reads CASSLVGGGANVLTF. The DNA for the CDR3 is TGTGCCAGCAGCTTAGTTGGCGGGGGGGCCAACGTCCTGACTTTC.

To note about this clonotype: This may be a read error: a much more frequent sequence differs by one nucleotide. The gene calls are TRBV15 and TRBJ2-5; possible D gene TRBD2, 6 bases. The CDR3 sequence is 15 residues long. Looked up from germline, CDR1 is LNHNV and CDR2 is YYDKDF (reference sequence). The CDR3 DNA sequence: TGTGCCACCAGCACGGGACTGGGCCAAGTAGAGGCCCAGTACTTC. This translates into CATSTGLGQVEAQYF.

As concerns this clonotype: A much larger clone differs by one base, so this may be a read error. V and J are TRBV20-1 and TRBJ2-1; 10 nucleotides align to TRBD2. Germline V gene sequence: CDR1 DFQATT, CDR2 SNEGSKA (reference sequence). The CDR3 runs 15 residues. V dropped 3 bases and J dropped 9; count of bases not matched to a gene: 11. The CDR3 DNA sequence: TGCAGTGCTAGTTGGGGGACTAGCGTCTACGGTGAGCAGTTCTTC. The encoded protein is CSASWGTSVYGEQFF.